The 26 T cell receptor beta chains below all came from one sample that was sequenced in a study of OX40 agonist ivuxolimab in advanced cancers. Clones were sequenced by immunoSEQ multiplex PCR, and TCRdb holds only the in-frame ones, with some missing. The sample has about 45,000 clones, more than 70% seen once. The source was CD4+ or CD8+ T cells sorted from blood, collected in a trial of the OX40 agonist ivuxolimab. These receptors came from an adult with an advanced solid tumor such as melanoma, head and neck, liver or kidney cancer.

J is TRBJ1-2 and V is TRBV7-9; D is ambiguous. V lost 2 bases and J 0 bases, leaving 13 bases between the germline ends. This CDR3 comprises 16 residues. Per the germline V gene, CDR1 is SEHNR and CDR2 is FQNEAQ (reference sequence). CDR3 residues: CASSLLGPPTNYGYTF. DNA for the CDR3: TGTGCCAGCAGCTTACTAGGGCCTCCCACTAACTATGGCTACACCTTC.

The V gene is TRBV11-3, the J gene TRBJ2-7; no clear D. The length of the CDR3 is 12 residues. Trimming took off 0 bases at V and 5 bases at J, with 5 bases between the two ends. Germline V gene lookup returns CDR1 SGHNT and CDR2 YENEEA. The CDR3 nucleotides read TGTGCCAGCAGCTTAGATACGGACGAGCAGTACTTC. This sequence encodes CASSLDTDEQYF.

V and J are TRBV27 and TRBJ2-3; D call uncertain. This CDR3 is 13 amino acids long. V was shortened by 7 bases and J by 2 bases, with 10 bases between the two germline ends. The germline CDR1 and CDR2 sequences are MNHEY and SMNVEV (reference sequence). The DNA of the CDR3 is TGTGCCAGCAAGCCGGTAGCCACAGATACGCAGTATTTT. Its translation is CASKPVATDTQYF.

The rearrangement uses TRBV2 and TRBJ1-6; D remains unclear. This CDR3 is 14 amino acids long. CDR1 is SNHLY, CDR2 FYNNEI, per germline. Trimming removed 3 bases from V and 7 bases from J, with 10 bases in between. In nucleotides, the CDR3 is TGTGCCAGCAGTGACTCTGCGGGGAATTCACCCCTCCACTTT. Translation gives CASSDSAGNSPLHF.

The V gene is TRBV19, the J gene TRBJ1-1; a possible D gene is TRBD1 (5 bases). Germline V lookup: CDR1 LNHDA, CDR2 SQIVND (reference sequence). Trimming shortened V by 7 bases and J by 0 bases, and 9 bases separated the two germline ends. The CDR3 extends over 13 amino acids. The CDR3 coding sequence is TGTGCCAGTACTGGGGCCTTGAACACTGAAGCTTTCTTT. Translating it yields CASTGALNTEAFF.

This clone was counted once. The genes are TRBV5-6 and TRBJ2-7; TRBD2 is a possible D gene (5 bases). The CDR3 runs 12 residues. V was trimmed by 2 bases and J by 6 bases, leaving 9 bases between them. Looked up from germline, CDR1 is SGHDT and CDR2 is YYEEEE. The CDR3 bases are TGTGCCAGCAGCTTCGAGGGAGTCGAGCAGTACTTC. It is translated as CASSFEGVEQYF.

This chain connects TRBV6-4 to TRBJ2-3; the match to TRBD2 covers 7 bases. Trimming at V came to 5 bases and at J to 1 base, leaving 6 bases not matched to a gene. Germline lookup yields CDR1 MRHNA and CDR2 SNTAGT. This CDR3 is built from 15 residues. Written as DNA, the CDR3 is TGTGCCAGCAGTATGGAGGCGGGGGGCACAGATACGCAGTATTTT. It translates to CASSMEAGGTDTQYF.

CDR3 residues: CASSQARTENEKLFF. The CDR3 DNA follows: TGCGCCAGCAGCCAAGCCCGGACGGAAAATGAAAAACTGTTTTTT. The V call is TRBV5-1, the J call TRBJ1-4, with D uncertain. CDR1 and CDR2 from the germline V gene are SGHRS and YFSETQ. The CDR3 is 15 residues long. With 4 bases removed from V and 5 bases from J, the gap between germline ends came to 15 bases.

The chain carries TRBV7-8 and TRBJ2-7, with D unclear. Deletions cut 5 bases from V and 7 bases from J, with 9 bases between. The CDR3 totals 11 residues. Germline CDR1 SGHVS, CDR2 FQNEAQ. The CDR3 DNA sequence: TGTGCCAGCAGCCTAGAGACAGAGCAGTACTTC. It specifies CASSLETEQYF.

The J gene is TRBJ2-3, the V gene TRBV11-3; 12 positions agree with TRBD2. In germline, CDR1 is SGHNT, CDR2 YENEEA. V lost 3 bases and J lost 6; bases outside the gene matches: 1. The CDR3 length is 14 residues. The CDR3 protein is CASSFGTSGDTQYF. The CDR3 region has the DNA TGTGCCAGCAGCTTTGGGACTAGCGGGGATACGCAGTATTTT.

This chain uses TRBV21-1 with TRBJ1-5. TRBV21-1 is an annotated pseudogene. The CDR3 totals 12 residues. CDR3 nucleotide sequence: TGTGCCAGCACGCCAGACGGTCAGCCCCAGCATTTT. Residues: CASTPDGQPQHF.

J is TRBJ1-1 and V is TRBV19; possible D gene TRBD1, 6 bases. V lost 9 bases and J 5 bases, leaving 13 bases between the germline ends. Germline V gene sequence: CDR1 LNHDA, CDR2 SQIVND (reference sequence). The CDR3 contains 12 residues. Here the CDR3 DNA reads TGTGCCAGCAGGGGTTTTTGGACTGAAGCTTTCTTT. Protein sequence: CASRGFWTEAFF.

This clone was detected once. The J gene is TRBJ2-1, the V gene TRBV4-3, with D hard to call. CDR1 is LGHNA and CDR2 is YSLEER in the germline V gene. The CDR3 has 12 amino acids. V lost 0 bases, J lost 10 bases, and 7 bases lay in between. The chain's CDR3 is CASSQDLSEQFF. DNA for the CDR3: TGCGCCAGCAGCCAAGATTTATCCGAGCAGTTCTTC.

J is TRBJ1-3 and V is TRBV29-1; the D gene is possibly TRBD1 (5 bases). The CDR3 runs to 14 residues. Trimming cost V 6 bases and J 0 bases, with 12 bases left between them. Germline V gene lookup returns CDR1 SQVTM and CDR2 ANQGSEA. As DNA, the CDR3 is TGCAGCGTCGAGACAGCTAACTCTGGAAACACCATATATTTT. Protein product: CSVETANSGNTIYF.

The chain has TRBV15 and TRBJ2-3; tentative D call: TRBD1 (5 bases). V was trimmed by 5 bases and J by 4 bases, leaving 19 bases between them. The CDR3 sequence is 16 residues long. CDR1 LNHNV and CDR2 YYDKDF come from the germline V gene (reference sequence). This chain's CDR3 is CATSRNRLGASDTQYF. CDR3 nucleotides: TGTGCCACCAGCCGCAATCGTCTTGGGGCATCAGATACGCAGTATTTT.

The chain recombines TRBV6-6 with TRBJ2-7, with D maybe TRBD2 (5 bases). This CDR3 region has 15 residues. Germline V gene data show CDR1 as MNHNY and CDR2 as SVGAGI (reference sequence). V was pared by 0 bases and J by 3 bases, with 12 bases between. The CDR3 loop reads CASSYSRDVGYEQYF. CDR3 coding DNA: TGTGCCAGCAGTTACTCGAGGGATGTGGGCTACGAGCAGTACTTC.

This clone has more than one count but fewer than ten. Written as DNA, the CDR3 is TGTGCCAGCACGACAGGGGGTGAGCAGTACTTC. This translates into CASTTGGEQYF. This rearrangement joins TRBV2 to TRBJ2-7; TRBD1 aligns across 9 bases. This CDR3 contains 11 residues. CDR1 and CDR2 from the germline V gene are SNHLY and FYNNEI. Trimming cost V 7 bases and J 7 bases; bases outside gene matches: 2.

The table lists this clone with a count of one. The chain has TRBV7-2 and TRBJ1-2, with D hard to call. V was trimmed by 5 bases and J by 0 bases, leaving 10 bases between them. Germline values: CDR1 SGHTA, CDR2 FQGNSA. The CDR3 covers 14 residues. In DNA form, the CDR3 reads TGTGCCAGCAGCGAACAGAATTCTAACTATGGCTACACCTTC. Its protein product is CASSEQNSNYGYTF. Based on the CDR3 plus reference TRBV7-2 and TRBJ1-2, the full variable domain is GAGVSQSPSNKVTEKGKDVELRCDPISGHTALYWYRQSLGQGLEFLIYFQGNSAPDKSGLPSDRFSAERTGGSVSTLTIQRTQQEDSAVYLCASSEQNSNYGYTFGSGTRLTVV.

J is TRBJ1-4 and V is TRBV5-1; D call uncertain. V was clipped by 1 base and J by 0 bases, with 4 bases between them. This CDR3 is 14 amino acids long. Germline V gene data show CDR1 as SGHRS and CDR2 as YFSETQ. The CDR3 DNA follows: TGCGCCAGCAGCTTGTTGACAACTAATGAAAAACTGTTTTTT. Translated, it gives CASSLLTTNEKLFF. The full variable domain, its missing parts supplied by reference TRBV5-1 and TRBJ1-4, is KAGVTQTPRYLIKTRGQQVTLSCSPISGHRSVSWYQQTPGQGLQFLFEYFSETQRNKGNFPGRFSGRQFSNSRSEMNVSTLELGDSALYLCASSLLTTNEKLFFGSGTQLSVL.

J is TRBJ2-1 and V is TRBV20-1, with unresolved D. The germline CDR1 and CDR2 sequences are DFQATT and SNEGSKA (reference sequence). Trimming pared 5 bases from V and 5 bases from J, leaving 7 bases between. This CDR3 comprises 11 residues. CDR3 sequence (DNA): TGCAGTGCTTACAATAACAATGAGCAGTTCTTC. It codes for CSAYNNNEQFF.

CDR3 DNA sequence: TGTGCCAGCAGTTTCGGGACAGGGGGGTACGTGCGGGGCTACACCTTC. It yields the protein CASSFGTGGYVRGYTF. The gene calls are TRBV28 and TRBJ1-2, with 11 nucleotides matching TRBD1. Germline-derived CDR1 and CDR2 are MDHEN and SYDVKM. This CDR3 has 16 residues. After removal of 3 bases from V and 8 bases from J, the junction contained 11 bases not matched to a gene.

The chain recombines TRBV5-6 with TRBJ2-4; D is possibly TRBD1 (7 bases). Trimming stripped 0 bases from V and 8 bases from J, with 15 bases between. Germline CDR1 SGHDT, CDR2 YYEEEE. This CDR3 comprises 15 residues. The CDR3 is CASSLGRGRLDIQYF. The CDR3 nucleotides read TGTGCCAGCAGCTTGGGGAGGGGGCGCTTGGACATTCAGTACTTC.

Here the CDR3 DNA reads TGTGCCAGCTCACCTACAGCTAACTATGGCTACACCTTC. It yields the protein CASSPTANYGYTF. The V and J genes are TRBV18 and TRBJ1-2; no definite D call. The ends were cut back, 3 bases at V and 0 bases at J, with 5 bases in the middle. Germline CDR1 KGHSH, CDR2 LQKENI. The CDR3 has 13 amino acids.

The V and J genes are TRBV19 and TRBJ2-2, with 8 bases that match TRBD1. After removal of 3 bases from V and 7 bases from J, the junction contained 7 bases not matched to a gene. CDR3 size: 15 residues. The V gene's germline CDR1 is LNHDA and CDR2 SQIVND (reference sequence). The CDR3 DNA reads TGTGCCAGTAGTATCCGTCGACAGGGGAACGGGGAGCTGTTTTTT. This translates into CASSIRRQGNGELFF.

The chain couples TRBV19 to TRBJ2-2; D perhaps matches TRBD2 (5 bases). This CDR3 has 13 amino acids. Trimming pared 3 bases from V and 6 bases from J, leaving 8 bases between. Germline assignment: CDR1 LNHDA and CDR2 SQIVND (reference sequence). In DNA, the CDR3 is TGTGCCAGTAGTATCAGAGCGGCCGGGGAGCTGTTTTTT. Translation: CASSIRAAGELFF.

The CDR3 reads CASRLAGGTDTQYF. The DNA of the CDR3 is TGTGCCAGCAGGCTAGCGGGAGGCACAGATACGCAGTATTTT. V usage is TRBV27 and J usage is TRBJ2-3; TRBD2 agrees at 10 bases. In germline, CDR1 is MNHEY, CDR2 SMNVEV (reference sequence). V shed 6 bases, J shed 1 base, and the junction held 1 base outside the gene matches. There are 14 residues in the CDR3.